This TCR beta chain was profiled in a study of blood T cell repertoires in COVID-19. Background on the study: Sources were T cells, B-cell-depleted T cells, or PBMCs; the material itself was cDNA or gDNA.

V dropped 2 bases and J dropped 4; count of bases not matched to a gene: 2. Germline values: CDR1 SGHRS, CDR2 YFSETQ. The CDR3 is 14 amino acids. Source study methods: Estimation of nucleated cell counts was performed using reference gene primer amplification. Profiling relied on immunoSEQ multiplex PCR, and the TCRdb table lists in-frame clones only, not all of them. V and J calls and clone size are those listed in that table; D and trimming were worked out from the DNA. This sample has 36,000 or so clones, with approximately 86% found just once. The chain has TRBV5-1 and TRBJ2-2; 7 bases fit TRBD2. The sequencing input was peripheral blood. The clonotype was recovered from a woman aged 70 to 79 with active COVID-19. DNA for the CDR3: TGCGCCAGCAGCTTAGGGACTACCACCGGGGAGCTGTTTTTT. Protein: CASSLGTTTGELFF.